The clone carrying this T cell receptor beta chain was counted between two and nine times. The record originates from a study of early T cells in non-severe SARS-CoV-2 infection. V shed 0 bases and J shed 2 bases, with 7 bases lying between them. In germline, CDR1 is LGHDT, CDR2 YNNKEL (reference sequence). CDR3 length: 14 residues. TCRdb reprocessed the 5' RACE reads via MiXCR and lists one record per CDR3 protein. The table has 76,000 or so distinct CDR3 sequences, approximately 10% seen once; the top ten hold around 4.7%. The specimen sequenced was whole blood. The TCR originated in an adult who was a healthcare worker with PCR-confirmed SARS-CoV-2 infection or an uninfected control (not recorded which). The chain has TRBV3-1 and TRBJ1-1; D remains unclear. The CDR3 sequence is CASSQDHINTEAFF. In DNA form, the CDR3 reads TGTGCCAGCAGCCAAGATCACATAAACACTGAAGCTTTCTTT.